The 30 T cell receptor beta chains reported below all come from one sample, sequenced in a study of neurological immune-mediated disorders. TCRdb used MiXCR to reprocess the 5' RACE reads, holding one entry per CDR3 protein. Of 57,000 or so distinct CDR3 sequences listed, over 9.5% were seen once; the top ten hold roughly 1.9%. Sequencing was carried out using PBMCs. These TCRs come from a man in his fifties or sixties in good health.

This clonotype appeared many times. This chain joins TRBV6-5 and TRBJ2-7; TRBD2 matches at 8 bases. V lost 7 bases and J lost 6; bases outside the gene matches: 8. The CDR3 spans 13 residues. Germline lookup yields CDR1 MNHEY and CDR2 SVGAGI. CDR3 in amino acids: CASTPGGGREQYF. CDR3 DNA sequence: TGTGCCAGCACCCCCGGGGGGGGCCGCGAGCAGTACTTC.

This clonotype was observed many times. The CDR3 region has the DNA TGCAGTGCTAGAGATACGAAGGATTATCAGCCCCAGCATTTT. Translated, it gives CSARDTKDYQPQHF. The chain joins TRBV20-1 to TRBJ1-5; D unresolved. The CDR3 spans 14 residues. V lost 0 bases and J 5 bases, leaving 11 bases between the germline ends. Germline-derived CDR1 and CDR2 are DFQATT and SNEGSKA (reference sequence).

This clonotype was recorded many times. CDR3 region: CAISESGRPSGYTF. CDR3 nucleotide sequence: TGTGCCATCAGTGAGTCTGGCCGTCCGAGTGGCTACACCTTC. The gene calls are TRBV10-3 and TRBJ1-2; D call uncertain. V was shortened by 0 bases and J by 7 bases, with 12 bases between the two germline ends. This CDR3 has 14 amino acids. Germline V gives CDR1 ENHRY, CDR2 SYGVKD.

Only a few counts were recorded for this clonotype. The genes are TRBV18 and TRBJ1-5; 8 nucleotides align to TRBD1. Losses at the gene ends were 4 bases for V and 7 bases for J; bases not matched to a gene: 6. The CDR3 extends over 14 amino acids. The germline CDR1 and CDR2 sequences are KGHSH and LQKENI. The CDR3 sequence is CASSQDRAIQPQHF. In DNA, the CDR3 is TGTGCCAGCTCACAGGACAGGGCAATACAGCCCCAGCATTTT. Combining the CDR3 with reference TRBV18 and TRBJ1-5 gives the whole variable domain NAGVMQNPRHLVRRRGQEARLRCSPMKGHSHVYWYRQLPEEGLKFMVYLQKENIIDESGMPKERFSAEFPKEGPSILRIQQVVRGDSAAYFCASSQDRAIQPQHFGDGTRLSIL.

This clonotype was observed many times. The rearrangement links TRBV5-1 to TRBJ2-7; a possible D gene is TRBD2 (5 bases). Germline CDR1 SGHRS, CDR2 YFSETQ. The CDR3 spans 14 residues. With 0 bases removed from V and 0 bases from J, the gap between germline ends came to 7 bases. The CDR3 loop reads CASSLVGSSYEQYF. The CDR3, as DNA: TGCGCCAGCAGCTTGGTAGGGAGCTCCTACGAGCAGTACTTC. Combining the CDR3 with reference TRBV5-1 and TRBJ2-7 gives the whole variable domain KAGVTQTPRYLIKTRGQQVTLSCSPISGHRSVSWYQQTPGQGLQFLFEYFSETQRNKGNFPGRFSGRQFSNSRSEMNVSTLELGDSALYLCASSLVGSSYEQYFGPGTRLTVT.

This clonotype was observed many times. The gene calls are TRBV2 and TRBJ1-6; D gene unclear. The CDR3 contains 18 residues. The germline V gene encodes CDR1 SNHLY and CDR2 FYNNEI. V was shortened by 8 bases and J by 0 bases, with 20 bases between the two germline ends. In DNA, the CDR3 is TGTGCCAGCGGTACACGTACGGTGGAAAGCTCCTATAATTCACCCCTCCACTTT. Encoded protein: CASGTRTVESSYNSPLHF.

The chain couples TRBV18 to TRBJ1-2; 8 nucleotides line up with TRBD1. The CDR3 spans 16 residues. Unmatched junction bases numbered 7, after V lost 0 bases and J lost 4 bases. Germline V lookup: CDR1 KGHSH, CDR2 LQKENI. The DNA of the CDR3 is TGTGCCAGCTCACCACCGATCGGGGACAGGCTCTATGGCTACACCTTC. Translation: CASSPPIGDRLYGYTF.

This clonotype was seen many times. The chain employs TRBV28 and TRBJ1-4; no firm D call. Trimming removed 10 bases at V and 8 bases at J, with 17 bases between. The CDR3 is 13 residues long. The germline gives CDR1 MDHEN, CDR2 SYDVKM. The DNA of the CDR3 is TGTGCCACCCGCTTAGGGTCGAGGGAAAAACTGTTTTTT. Protein: CATRLGSREKLFF.

This clonotype was picked up many times. V is TRBV5-1 and J is TRBJ2-7; D is ambiguous. The CDR3 is 14 amino acids. V gave up 1 base and J gave up 5 bases, with 13 bases separating them. Looked up from germline, CDR1 is SGHRS and CDR2 is YFSETQ. CDR3 sequence (DNA): TGCGCCAGCAGCTTGTTGGACGAACCCCACGAGCAGTACTTC. Amino acid sequence: CASSLLDEPHEQYF.

As to this clonotype: The junction shows a germline mismatch at one end, possibly a read error. The chain recombines TRBV7-2 with TRBJ2-2; TRBD1 or TRBD2 may be the D gene (5 bases each). The CDR3 is 14 amino acids. The germline V gene has CDR1 SGHTA and CDR2 FQGNSA. The CDR3 protein is CASSPNTNTGDLFF. Written as DNA, the CDR3 is TGTGCCAGCAGCCCCAACACTAACACCGGGGACCTGTTTTTT. Combining the CDR3 with reference TRBV7-2 and TRBJ2-2 gives the whole variable domain GAGVSQSPSNKVTEKGKDVELRCDPISGHTALYWYRQSLGQGLEFLIYFQGNSAPDKSGLPSDRFSAERTGGSVSTLTIQRTQQEDSAVYLCASSPNTNTGDLFFGEGSRLTVL.

This rearrangement joins TRBV19 to TRBJ2-5; 8 bases align to TRBD1. The CDR3 is made up of 14 amino acids. V lost 5 bases and J lost 5; bases outside the gene matches: 7. Germline V gene sequence: CDR1 LNHDA, CDR2 SQIVND (reference sequence). The chain's CDR3 is CASSPGQARETQYF. Written as DNA, the CDR3 is TGTGCCAGTAGTCCGGGACAGGCCCGTGAGACCCAGTACTTC.

Ten or more counts support this clonotype. The rearrangement joins TRBV11-2 to TRBJ2-7; the match to TRBD1 covers 7 bases. Germline-derived CDR1 and CDR2 are SGHAT and FQNNGV. J lost 0 bases, V lost 5 bases, and 4 bases had no gene match. This CDR3 is 14 amino acids long. This CDR3 reads CASSTGTVSYEQYF. DNA of the CDR3: TGTGCCAGCAGCACCGGGACAGTCTCCTACGAGCAGTACTTC.

This clonotype was observed at least ten times. This chain connects TRBV28 to TRBJ2-5; 12 positions agree with TRBD2. Germline V gene data show CDR1 as MDHEN and CDR2 as SYDVKM. Trimming removed 2 bases from V and 5 bases from J; junction bases left unmatched: 9. CDR3 length: 17 residues. The CDR3: CASSLRLAGVGYETQYF. The CDR3 DNA sequence: TGTGCCAGCAGTTTAAGACTAGCGGGAGTCGGATACGAGACCCAGTACTTC.

V gene TRBV7-2 combines with J gene TRBJ2-7; D possibly corresponds to TRBD2 (5 bases). Germline assignment: CDR1 SGHTA and CDR2 FQGNSA. V lost 5 bases to trimming and J lost 4 bases, with 18 bases between them. The CDR3 totals 15 residues. The CDR3 protein is CASSPPWGRRYEQYF. The CDR3 DNA reads TGTGCCAGCAGCCCCCCATGGGGAAGGAGGTACGAGCAGTACTTC.

This clonotype was observed at least ten times. This sequence joins TRBV20-1 and TRBJ2-1, with 8 bases aligning to TRBD1. The germline gives CDR1 DFQATT, CDR2 SNEGSKA (reference sequence). The CDR3 is made up of 15 amino acids. J was trimmed by 10 bases and V by 3 bases; bases with no gene match: 14. CDR3 DNA: TGCAGTGCTAGGCTGGCGGGACAGGCGCGAGGGGAGCAGTTCTTC. Translation gives CSARLAGQARGEQFF.

The chain couples TRBV6-5 to TRBJ2-5, with 8 bases that match TRBD2. The CDR3 contains 15 residues. With V trimmed by 4 bases and J by 3 bases, 7 bases remained unmatched. CDR1 is MNHEY, CDR2 SVGAGI, per germline. The CDR3 DNA follows: TGTGCCAGCAGTTTACACCCGCGGGGGGAAGAGACCCAGTACTTC. The encoded protein is CASSLHPRGEETQYF.

This clonotype was recorded many times. The V call is TRBV20-1, the J call TRBJ1-5, with 8 bases fitting TRBD1. Germline CDR1 DFQATT, CDR2 SNEGSKA (reference sequence). This CDR3 has 16 residues. The V and J ends lost 6 bases and 5 bases, in that order; junction bases with no gene match: 15. CDR3 loop: CSASGGPTLQDQPQHF. CDR3 nucleotides: TGCAGTGCCTCAGGGGGCCCCACGTTACAGGATCAGCCCCAGCATTTT.

The table lists this clonotype with a count of one. This clone may be a read error of a much larger clone one base away. Since no conserved phenylalanine or tryptophan closes the CDR3, a read error is the likely cause. This chain connects TRBV6-2 or TRBV6-3 to TRBJ2-1, with 13 bases that match TRBD2. The V gene's germline CDR1 is MNHEY and CDR2 SVGEGT. The CDR3 runs 14 residues. With V trimmed by 5 bases and J by 8 bases, 3 bases remained unmatched. CDR3: CASSPLAGGHEQFL. The CDR3 DNA reads TGTGCCAGCAGTCCACTAGCGGGGGGGCATGAGCAGTTCTTA.

This clonotype has at least ten counts. The V call is TRBV30, the J call TRBJ2-3; 14 bases line up with TRBD2. Germline CDR1 is GTSNPN and CDR2 is SVGIG (reference sequence). V trimming: 2 bases; J trimming: 5 bases; junction bases outside the gene matches: 6. The CDR3 is 16 residues long. CDR3 region: CAWSRGLAGARDTQYF. The DNA of the CDR3 is TGTGCCTGGAGTCGGGGACTAGCGGGGGCAAGAGATACGCAGTATTTT.

This clonotype has a count of ten or more. The V and J genes are TRBV7-2 and TRBJ2-3; 7 bases are shared with TRBD1. The CDR3 extends over 14 amino acids. After removal of 4 bases from V and 4 bases from J, the junction contained 5 bases not matched to a gene. Looked up from germline, CDR1 is SGHTA and CDR2 is FQGNSA. The CDR3 region is CASSSQTGSDTQYF. In DNA form, the CDR3 reads TGTGCCAGCAGCTCTCAGACAGGGTCAGATACGCAGTATTTT.

The chain has TRBV7-6 and TRBJ1-2, with D perhaps matching TRBD1 (6 bases). Germline CDR1 is SGHVS and CDR2 is FNYEAQ. The CDR3 loop spans 13 amino acids. V gave up 5 bases and J gave up 9 bases, with 16 bases separating them. The chain's CDR3 is CASSPGQSYCYTF. For the CDR3, the DNA is TGTGCCAGCAGCCCCGGACAGTCATATTGCTACACCTTC.

This clonotype was picked up many times. The chain uses TRBV6-4 and TRBJ2-2, with 10 bases identical to TRBD1. Germline loops: CDR1 MRHNA, CDR2 SNTAGT. The CDR3 runs to 16 residues. Trimming cost V 6 bases and J 3 bases; bases outside gene matches: 7. Here the CDR3 DNA reads TGTGCCAGCAGCCCCTCCGGGACAGGGGACACCGGGGAGCTGTTTTTT. Translated, it gives CASSPSGTGDTGELFF.

This clonotype occurred many times. The chain has TRBV12-5 and TRBJ1-1; TRBD1 might be the D (5 bases). The CDR3 spans 12 residues. The germline gives CDR1 LGHNT, CDR2 FRNRAP. Trimming left V 5 bases short and J 7 bases short, with 11 bases between. This CDR3 is CASGTGGGEAFF. CDR3 DNA: TGTGCTAGTGGTACCGGGGGTGGTGAAGCTTTCTTT.

This clonotype occurred many times. V is TRBV6-1 and J is TRBJ2-3; 12 bases are shared with TRBD2. The CDR3 extends over 15 amino acids. V trimming: 2 bases; J trimming: 4 bases; junction bases outside the gene matches: 1. Germline V CDR1 and CDR2: MNHNS, SASEGT. The CDR3 DNA reads as TGTGCCAGCAGTGAACTAGCGGGGGGGCCAGATACGCAGTATTTT. It translates to CASSELAGGPDTQYF.

Many counts were recorded for this clonotype. The chain uses TRBV5-6 and TRBJ1-3; D is undetermined. Germline V CDR1 and CDR2: SGHDT, YYEEEE. The CDR3 runs to 14 residues. With 1 base removed from V and 2 bases from J, the gap between germline ends came to 7 bases. The CDR3 bases are TGTGCCAGCAGCTTGTGGGCGACTGGAAACACCATATATTTT. Its protein product is CASSLWATGNTIYF.

This CDR3 reads CSVDTYNEQFF. The CDR3 nucleotides are TGCAGCGTGGACACCTACAATGAGCAGTTCTTC. This chain joins TRBV29-1 and TRBJ2-1, with a possible D match to TRBD1 (5 bases). Deletions cut 6 bases from V and 2 bases from J, with 5 bases between. The CDR3 has 11 residues. CDR1 SQVTM and CDR2 ANQGSEA come from the germline V gene.

This clonotype was counted ten times or more. The genes are TRBV10-1 and TRBJ2-2; D perhaps matches TRBD1 (6 bases). Deletions cut 2 bases from V and 7 bases from J, with 14 bases between. Germline V gene lookup returns CDR1 WNHNN and CDR2 SYGVQD (reference sequence). This CDR3 has 15 amino acids. The CDR3 DNA reads as TGCGCCAGCAGTGAGGATAACAGGGCAGGCGGGGAGCTGTTTTTT. Its protein is CASSEDNRAGGELFF.

In this sample, this clonotype turned up many times. This chain connects TRBV7-3 to TRBJ2-1; 12 nucleotides agree with TRBD2. There are 16 residues in the CDR3. In germline, CDR1 is SGHTA, CDR2 FQGTGA. The V and J ends lost 5 bases and 4 bases, in that order; junction bases with no gene match: 6. For the CDR3, the DNA is TGTGCCAGCAGCCCCGGACTAGCGGGGTCGTACAATGAGCAGTTCTTC. The encoded protein is CASSPGLAGSYNEQFF.

Many counts were recorded for this clonotype. V is TRBV27 and J is TRBJ1-1; maybe TRBD1 (6 bases). This CDR3 contains 14 residues. V lost 4 bases and J lost 1, with 10 bases in between. In germline, CDR1 is MNHEY, CDR2 SMNVEV (reference sequence). CDR3 loop: CASSSMTGNTEAFF. In DNA, the CDR3 is TGTGCCAGCAGTTCCATGACAGGGAACACTGAAGCTTTCTTT.

This clonotype was observed many times. The V call is TRBV6-2 or TRBV6-3, the J call TRBJ2-2; D not certain. Trimming stripped 0 bases from V and 1 base from J, with 15 bases between. This CDR3 comprises 18 residues. Per germline, CDR1 MNHEY and CDR2 SVGEGT. For the CDR3, the DNA is TGTGCCAGCAGTTACTCGAGCCAGAGCGCGTGGAACACCGGGGAGCTGTTTTTT. It is translated as CASSYSSQSAWNTGELFF.